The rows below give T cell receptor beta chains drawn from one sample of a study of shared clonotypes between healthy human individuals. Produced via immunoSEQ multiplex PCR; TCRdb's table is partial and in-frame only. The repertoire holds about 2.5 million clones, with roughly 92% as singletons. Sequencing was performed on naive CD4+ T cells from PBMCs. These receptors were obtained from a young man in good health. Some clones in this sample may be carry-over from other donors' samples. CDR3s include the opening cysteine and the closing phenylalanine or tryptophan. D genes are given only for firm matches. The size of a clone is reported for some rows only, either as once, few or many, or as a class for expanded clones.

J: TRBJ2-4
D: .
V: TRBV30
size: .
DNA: TGTGCCTGGAGTGTACGGGGGCTGTGGCACATTCAGTACTTC
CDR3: CAWSVRGLWHIQYF

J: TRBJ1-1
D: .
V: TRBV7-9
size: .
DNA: TGTGCCAGCAGCTTCGGGGGCGGCGGAGCTTTCTTT
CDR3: CASSFGGGGAFF

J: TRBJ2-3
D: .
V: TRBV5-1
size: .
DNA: TGCGCCAGCAGCCCCCTCCGCGGGAGCACAGATACGCAGTATTTT
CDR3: CASSPLRGSTDTQYF

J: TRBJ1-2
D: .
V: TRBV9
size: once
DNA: TGTGCCAGCAGTGCTGGGGACGGGGACTATGGCTACACCTTC
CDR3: CASSAGDGDYGYTF

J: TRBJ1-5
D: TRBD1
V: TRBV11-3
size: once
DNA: TGTGCCAGCAGCCAAGGGGGGACAGGGATGGTTCAGCCCCAGCATTTT
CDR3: CASSQGGTGMVQPQHF

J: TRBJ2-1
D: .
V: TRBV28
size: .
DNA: TGTGCCAGCAGGAGGGGTCCTTTCCGACTAAACAATGAGCAGTTCTTC
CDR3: CASRRGPFRLNNEQFF

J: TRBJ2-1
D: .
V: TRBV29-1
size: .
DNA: TGCAGCGTTGAAGCCCTATCCAATGAGCAGTTCTTC
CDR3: CSVEALSNEQFF

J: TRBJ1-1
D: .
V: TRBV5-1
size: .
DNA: TGCGCCAGCAGCTTTATGAACACTGAAGCTTTCTTT
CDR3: CASSFMNTEAFF

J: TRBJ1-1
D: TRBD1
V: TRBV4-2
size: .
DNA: TGTGCCAGCAGCCTAGCATTGGGACAGCCCACTGAAGCTTTCTTT
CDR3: CASSLALGQPTEAFF

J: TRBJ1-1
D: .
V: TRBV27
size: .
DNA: TGTGCCAGCAGTTTATCGCAGGGCACTGAAGCTTTCTTT
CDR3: CASSLSQGTEAFF

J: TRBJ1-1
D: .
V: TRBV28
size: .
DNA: TGTGCCAGCAGCCGAGCGGGGATGGGAACTGAAGCTTTCTTT
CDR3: CASSRAGMGTEAFF

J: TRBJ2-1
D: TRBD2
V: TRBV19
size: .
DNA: TGTGCCAGTAGTCGGCGCGGGACTAGCGGGAGCAATGAGCAGTTCTTC
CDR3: CASSRRGTSGSNEQFF

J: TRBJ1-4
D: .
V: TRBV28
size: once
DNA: TGTGCCAGCAGAGTAGTGTCCTCTAATGAAAAACTGTTTTTT
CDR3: CASRVVSSNEKLFF

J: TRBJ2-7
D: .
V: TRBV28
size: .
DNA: TGTGCCAGCAGTCCCTCTTGGACACCGGCGGGAGAGCAGTACTTC
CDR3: CASSPSWTPAGEQYF

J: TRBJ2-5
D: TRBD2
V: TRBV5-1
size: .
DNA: TGCGCCAGCAGCTTGGGGACTAGCGGGGAGACCCAGTACTTC
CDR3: CASSLGTSGETQYF

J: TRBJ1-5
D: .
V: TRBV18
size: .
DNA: TGTGCCAGCTCACCCCAACGGGCCGATAGCAATCAGCCCCAGCATTTT
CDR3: CASSPQRADSNQPQHF

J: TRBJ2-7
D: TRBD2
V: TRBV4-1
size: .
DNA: TGCGCCAGCAGTGAAGCGGGAGTCTACTACGAGCAGTACTTC
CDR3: CASSEAGVYYEQYF

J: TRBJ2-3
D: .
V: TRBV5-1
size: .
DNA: TGCGCCAGCTACATAGGCGGCCCTAGCACAGATACGCAGTATTTT
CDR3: CASYIGGPSTDTQYF

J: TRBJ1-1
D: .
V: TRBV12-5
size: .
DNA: TGTGCTAGTGGTTTCGGCCAGGGGCACACTGAAGCTTTCTTT
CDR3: CASGFGQGHTEAFF

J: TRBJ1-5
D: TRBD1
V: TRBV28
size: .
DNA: TGTGCCAGCAGTACGAGACAGGGTCATAGCAATCAGCCCCAGCATTTT
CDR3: CASSTRQGHSNQPQHF

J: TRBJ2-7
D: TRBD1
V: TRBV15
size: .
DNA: TGTGCCACCAGCAGGGACAGGGGATACGAGCAGTACTTC
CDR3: CATSRDRGYEQYF

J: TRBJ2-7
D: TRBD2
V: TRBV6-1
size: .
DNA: TGTGCCAGCAGTGTCCCCCATCGGACTAGCGGGATTTACGAGCAGTACTTC
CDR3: CASSVPHRTSGIYEQYF

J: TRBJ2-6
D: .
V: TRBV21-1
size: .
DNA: TGTGCCAGCAGCAATCTTTGGAGGCTTGGGGCCAACGTCCTGACTTTC
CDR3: CASSNLWRLGANVLTF

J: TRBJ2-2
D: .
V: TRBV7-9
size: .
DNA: TGTGCCAGCAGCTTCGTAGCGTCTATCAACACCGGGGAGCTGTTTTTT
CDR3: CASSFVASINTGELFF

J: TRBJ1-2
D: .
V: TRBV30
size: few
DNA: TGTGCCTGGACGTTGGGGGATAACTATGGCTACACCTTC
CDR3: CAWTLGDNYGYTF

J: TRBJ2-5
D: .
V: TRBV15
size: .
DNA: TGTGCCACCAGCAGAGGTGGCTCGTCCGAGACCCAGTACTTC
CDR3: CATSRGGSSETQYF

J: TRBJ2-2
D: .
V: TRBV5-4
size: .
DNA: TGTGCCAGCAGCTTGGGTCCCCCCGGGGAGCTGTTTTTT
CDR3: CASSLGPPGELFF

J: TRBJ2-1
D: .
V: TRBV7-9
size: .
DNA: TGTGCCAGCAGCTTAGTTGGGGAGGTAGAGTTCTTC
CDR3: CASSLVGEVEFF

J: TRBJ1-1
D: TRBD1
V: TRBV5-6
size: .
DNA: TGTGCCAGCAGCCCAAGGACAGGGGGCGCGGCGGCAGAAGCTTTCTTT
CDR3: CASSPRTGGAAAEAFF

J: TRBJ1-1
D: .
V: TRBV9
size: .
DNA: TGTGCCAGCAGCGTAGTAGGGGAGTCTGAAGCTTTCTTT
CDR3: CASSVVGESEAFF

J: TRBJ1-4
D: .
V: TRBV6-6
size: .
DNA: TGTGCCAGCAGTTATGGGGATAGGGCTAATGAAAAACTGTTTTTT
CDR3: CASSYGDRANEKLFF

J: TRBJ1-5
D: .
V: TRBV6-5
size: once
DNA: TGTGCCAGCAGATCCGGGGCCTCCAATCAGCCCCAGCATTTT
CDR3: CASRSGASNQPQHF

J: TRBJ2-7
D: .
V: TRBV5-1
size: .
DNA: TGCGCCAGCAGCTTGGGCGGGATGGGAGAGAGAACTTACGAGCAGTACTTC
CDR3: CASSLGGMGERTYEQYF

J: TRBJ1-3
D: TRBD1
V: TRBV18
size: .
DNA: TGTGCCAGCTCACCGTCCGGGACAGGGGCCGGAAACACCATATATTTT
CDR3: CASSPSGTGAGNTIYF

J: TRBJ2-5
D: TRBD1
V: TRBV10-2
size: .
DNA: TGCGCCAGCAGTGAAACAGGGGGCAGGGAGACCCAGTACTTC
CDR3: CASSETGGRETQYF

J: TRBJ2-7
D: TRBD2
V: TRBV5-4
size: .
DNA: TGTGCCAGCGGGAATTTTAGCGGGAGGGCCTACGAGCAGTACTTC
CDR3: CASGNFSGRAYEQYF

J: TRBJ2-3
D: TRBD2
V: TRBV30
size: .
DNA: TGTGCCTGGAGTGTTTCGGGAGGTTGGCCAGATACGCAGTATTTT
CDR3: CAWSVSGGWPDTQYF

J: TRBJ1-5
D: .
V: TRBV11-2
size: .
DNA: TGTGCCAGCAGCCGGGGTGTAGATCAGCCCCAGCATTTT
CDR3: CASSRGVDQPQHF

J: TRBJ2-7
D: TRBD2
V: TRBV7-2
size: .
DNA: TGTGCCAGCAGCTTATACCATCCTCTAGCGGGAGAGTATTGGTACGAGCAGTACTTC
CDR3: CASSLYHPLAGEYWYEQYF

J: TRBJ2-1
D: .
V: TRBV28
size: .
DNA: TGTGCCAGCAGTTTTCTTACAGTGGGGCCCAATGAGCAGTTCTTC
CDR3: CASSFLTVGPNEQFF

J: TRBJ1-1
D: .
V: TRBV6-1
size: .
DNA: TGTGCCAGCAGTGAATTACAGGGTCTCACTGAAGCTTTCTTT
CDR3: CASSELQGLTEAFF

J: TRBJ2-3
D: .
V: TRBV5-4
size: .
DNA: TGTGCCAGCAGCTTGGGTTTTGACGCTAGCACAGATACGCAGTATTTT
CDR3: CASSLGFDASTDTQYF

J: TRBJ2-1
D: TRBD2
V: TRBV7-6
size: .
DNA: TGTGCCAGCAGCTTCGGACTAGCCGGGGTAGGACAGTTCTTC
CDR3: CASSFGLAGVGQFF

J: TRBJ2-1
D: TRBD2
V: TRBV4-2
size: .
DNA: TGTGCCAGCAGCCAACCGGAGCGACTAGCGGGAGAGGGGCAGTTCTTC
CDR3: CASSQPERLAGEGQFF

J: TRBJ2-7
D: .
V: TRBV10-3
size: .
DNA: TGTGCCAGCCAGCGACCCAGCTCCTACGAGCAGTACTTC
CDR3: CASQRPSSYEQYF

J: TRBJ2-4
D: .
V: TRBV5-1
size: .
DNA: TGCGCCAGCAGCGAAACCAGGGGTACCATTCAGTACTTC
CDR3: CASSETRGTIQYF